A few counts support the clone carrying this T cell receptor beta chain. Its target is not known. This sample stems from a study of T-cell reconstitution after alpha-beta-depleted transplantation in children. Broader study findings: One year post-transplant, T-cell counts and diversity were largely derived from T cells produced anew. After transplant, high TCRbeta diversity at day 60 in some patients arose from surviving recipient T cells and thymic progenitors.

Unmatched junction bases numbered 8, after V lost 0 bases and J lost 7 bases. This CDR3 has 18 residues. Germline V lookup: CDR1 SGHTA, CDR2 FQGNSA. Unique molecular identifiers featured in how the TCRbeta library was prepared. TCRdb re-derived calls from the PCR reads in MiXCR, one entry per CDR3 protein. The data show some 200,000 distinct CDR3 sequences, with roughly a tenth seen just once and 28% held by the top ten. The clonotype comes from a child under two years old with acute myeloid leukemia, due to receive a stem cell transplant. The chain recombines TRBV7-2 with TRBJ2-1, with 14 bases that match TRBD2. The material was PBMCs, obtained before TCRalphabeta/CD19-depleted stem cell transplant. CDR3 amino acids: CASSLARLAGGPRNEQFF. DNA for the CDR3: TGTGCCAGCAGCTTAGCTCGACTAGCGGGAGGGCCAAGGAATGAGCAGTTCTTC.